This entry lists 6 T cell receptor beta chains sequenced from one sample in a study of radiotherapy plus CTLA-4 blockade in lung cancer. The table came from immunoSEQ multiplex PCR; TCRdb's copy has only in-frame clones and leaves some out. This sample yields 90,000 or so clones, of which around 83% are seen a single time; 0.82% belongs to the top ten. This specimen consisted of peripheral blood, obtained from a patient treated with radiotherapy plus ipilimumab. All receptors derive from a human donor with non-small cell lung cancer who had stable disease on radiotherapy plus ipilimumab.

This clone was seen a single time. CDR3 sequence reads: CASSGLTGMNTEAFF. CDR3 in DNA: TGTGCCAGCAGTGGCTTGACAGGGATGAACACTGAAGCTTTCTTT. The chain couples TRBV25-1 to TRBJ1-1; 7 bases match TRBD1. Germline V gene lookup returns CDR1 MGHDK and CDR2 SYGVNS. The CDR3 spans 15 residues. V lost 4 bases to trimming and J lost 0 bases; unmatched junction nucleotides: 5.

The chain couples TRBV6-5 to TRBJ1-5; 9 bases fit TRBD1. After removal of 7 bases from V and 9 bases from J, the junction contained 10 bases not matched to a gene. The CDR3 sequence is 14 residues long. Germline V CDR1 and CDR2: MNHEY, SVGAGI. CDR3 amino acids: CASTPTGTGRPQHF. In nucleotides, the CDR3 is TGTGCCAGCACCCCAACCGGGACAGGGAGGCCCCAGCATTTT.

In its sample, this clone was seen a few times. The V call is TRBV5-8, the J call TRBJ2-5; D gene unclear. Trimming stripped 2 bases from V and 4 bases from J, with 6 bases between. The CDR3 is 12 amino acids. CDR1 and CDR2 from the germline V gene are SGHTS and YDEGEE. The CDR3 DNA follows: TGTGCCAGCAGCTTAGTCCTAGAGACCCAGTACTTC. It is translated as CASSLVLETQYF.

V and J are TRBV5-1 and TRBJ2-2; 7 positions agree with TRBD1. CDR1 and CDR2 from the germline V gene are SGHRS and YFSETQ. With V trimmed by 0 bases and J by 4 bases, 6 bases remained unmatched. There are 16 residues in the CDR3. The CDR3 coding sequence is TGCGCCAGCAGCTTGGGTGCAGGGGGATTCACCGGGGAGCTGTTTTTT. Encoded protein: CASSLGAGGFTGELFF.

This chain links TRBV7-6 with TRBJ1-5; D is unresolved. Per the germline V gene, CDR1 is SGHVS and CDR2 is FNYEAQ. The CDR3 is made up of 15 amino acids. V lost 4 bases and J 0 bases, leaving 10 bases between the germline ends. The CDR3 is CASSSLSVSNQPQHF. The CDR3 nucleotides read TGTGCCAGCAGCTCACTGAGCGTTAGCAATCAGCCCCAGCATTTT.

The rearrangement links TRBV5-5 to TRBJ1-6; 7 bases map to TRBD1. The junction had 9 bases not matched to a gene; V was cut back by 2 bases and J by 10 bases. The CDR3 covers 15 residues. Per germline, CDR1 SGHKS and CDR2 YYEKEE (reference sequence). In DNA form, the CDR3 reads TGTGCCAGCAGCTTAACGACAGGGCCCCTGTCACCCCTCCACTTT. The encoded protein is CASSLTTGPLSPLHF.